This T cell receptor beta chain derives from a study of post-analysis software for immune sequencing data (dated by TCRdb to 2013 to 2016). With respect to the entire study: The recorded disease courses included relapsing-remitting, secondary progressive and progressive-relapsing multiple sclerosis, and some patients had no subtype annotation. The patient repertoires were set against under 12 previously published healthy control repertoires from donors whose ages ranged from roughly 6 to 27 years. A subset of samples was prepared in parallel using single-end sample barcoding, then pooled and co-amplified after Illumina adapter ligation. The investigation overall reported the following: Compared with controls, multiple sclerosis patients had significantly lower normalized Chao1 diversity, a finding suggesting substantial peripheral T-cell clonal expansion. Four or five TRBV segments, including TRBV5-6, TRBV5-1 and TRBV20-1, were significantly more frequent in patients than controls. The control group was slightly older than the multiple sclerosis patient group. Strong co-clustering of samples prepared in the same batch was shown by direct clustering with F measure, prompting a batch-effect correction.

Receptor libraries were prepared by PCR. The sequencing machine was an Illumina HiSeq 2500. To reduce PCR and sequencing biases, unique molecular identifiers were built into the TCR beta cDNA libraries. Roughly 0.5 million cDNA molecules were obtained per 1 to 10 million input T cells, so each molecule approximated one T cell. The same protocol used for the earlier healthy control dataset was applied to prepare and sequence the patient libraries. Samples belonging to the same batch were prepared together, multiplexed and sequenced on a shared HiSeq lane. On the study's bioinformatics: Raw barcoded reads were processed with MIGEC, and single-read molecular identifier groups were discarded before consensus assembly and CDR3 extraction. Clonotype tables were post-analysed with VDJtools, normalizing diversity by down-sampling all datasets to the smallest sample size. To correct batch-related cross-sample contamination, repertoire overlap clustering matched CDR3 amino acid sequences but not nucleotide sequences. The public sequencing data were trimmed at Q25 with fastp and processed into clonotypes with MiXCR by TCRdb, which kept only in-frame beta chains. CDR3 protein duplicates are merged, each entry listing the most common genes and DNA. V and J calls and clone size were set by TCRdb, not the authors. The sample table contains roughly 430,000 distinct CDR3 sequences; only one count was recorded for approximately 37% of them. The ten largest clonotypes hold less than 10% of the sample.

To demonstrate the VDJtools post-analysis software, TCR beta repertoires were profiled from the peripheral blood of more than ten young patients with multiple sclerosis. The multiple sclerosis patients were children and adolescents between roughly 6 and 15 years of age. CDR1 MNHNS and CDR2 SASEGT are derived from the germline V gene. From cysteine to phenylalanine, the CDR3 is 14 amino acids long. CDR3 DNA is the only sequence kept; it has 42 bases, read in frame from the first base. This clonotype was seen a handful of times. There is no known antigen for this receptor. There are no base qualities to consult, and no much larger clone falls within one base.

The sequence links TRBV6-1 to TRBJ2-1, with a weak D call of TRBD2 (7 bases match). The last part of the DNA fits TRBJ2-7 better; the J call may be wrong. The sequenced sample consisted of blood. This receptor was obtained from a girl aged 2 to 10 with multiple sclerosis. The CDR3 protein sequence reads: CASKGGSSYNEQYF. In nucleotides, the sequence is TGTGCCAGCAAGGGGGGGAGCTCCTACAATGAGCAGTACTTC.